This T cell receptor (beta chain) comes out of a study of T cells in Graves' hyperthyroidism and ophthalmopathy. Study-wide context: Initial diagnosis, before any treatment, was when peripheral blood was collected.

CDR1 MNHNS and CDR2 SASEGT come from the germline V gene. The CDR3 sequence is 16 residues long. Losses at the gene ends were 5 bases for V and 2 bases for J; bases not matched to a gene: 10. This clonotype was detected many times. The antigen is unknown. The TCR beta CDR3 regions underwent amplification using RNA transcripts as the source. First-round RT-PCR of the TCR CDR3 relied on the HTBI primer set. TCRdb fed the multiplex PCR reads into MiXCR, producing one record per CDR3 protein. The table records about 520,000 distinct CDR3 sequences, approximately 25% of them present only once. Notes on the study in general: From stable hyperthyroidism, ophthalmopathy was set apart by a 13 V-J model.

The sequence came from a woman in her twenties or thirties with Graves' ophthalmopathy. The sequenced material came from blood. The chain links TRBV6-1 to TRBJ1-1; 8 nucleotides agree with TRBD1. The CDR3 region has the DNA TGTGCCAGCAGTCCAAATCAGGGGGCTGGAAACACTGAAGCTTTCTTT. Amino acids: CASSPNQGAGNTEAFF.